Below are 14 T cell receptor beta chains sequenced from a single sample in a study of blood T cell repertoires in COVID-19. Repertoires were generated with immunoSEQ multiplex PCR, while TCRdb's copy carries only in-frame clones and drops some. The repertoire holds 100,000 to 150,000 clones, with approximately 74% as singletons. The sequencing sample was made of peripheral blood. These receptors all stem from a man in his 60s with acute or convalescent COVID-19.

The chain joins TRBV14 to TRBJ2-5; 8 nucleotides match TRBD1. CDR3 length equals 15 residues. Germline assignment: CDR1 SGHDN and CDR2 FVKESK. V lost 4 bases and J lost 5; bases outside the gene matches: 9. CDR3 amino acids: CASSPRGPRVETQYF. CDR3 nucleotides: TGTGCCAGCAGCCCCAGGGGGCCCCGGGTGGAGACCCAGTACTTC.

This chain uses TRBV7-9 with TRBJ2-3; tentative D call: TRBD2 (6 bases). CDR3 size: 14 residues. Germline CDR1 SEHNR, CDR2 FQNEAQ (reference sequence). V lost 3 bases to trimming and J lost 1 base, with 8 bases between them. The CDR3 here is CASSFGGGTDTQYF. In DNA, the CDR3 is TGTGCCAGCAGCTTCGGGGGAGGCACAGATACGCAGTATTTT.

In this sample, this clone turned up a few times. The chain recombines TRBV30 with TRBJ1-2; D unresolved. The CDR3 totals 13 residues. The germline gives CDR1 GTSNPN, CDR2 SVGIG (reference sequence). The germline V and J ends were trimmed by 0 bases and 7 bases, with 12 bases remaining between them. CDR3 bases: TGTGCCTGGAGTGTACAGATTGTCAGTGGCTACACCTTC. This gives the protein CAWSVQIVSGYTF.

This chain links TRBV7-2 with TRBJ2-1; TRBD2 is a possible D gene (5 bases). The CDR3 contains 15 residues. Germline lookup yields CDR1 SGHTA and CDR2 FQGNSA. Trimming removed 2 bases at V and 0 bases at J, with 8 bases between. The CDR3 spells CASSLSAVSYNEQFF. CDR3 DNA: TGTGCCAGCAGCTTATCAGCGGTCTCCTACAATGAGCAGTTCTTC.

The chain employs TRBV11-2 and TRBJ2-2; TRBD2 aligns across 11 bases. The J segment lost 7 bases and the V segment lost 2 bases, leaving 6 bases of the junction unmatched. The CDR3 runs 16 residues. Germline V lookup: CDR1 SGHAT, CDR2 FQNNGV. The DNA of the CDR3 is TGTGCCAGCAGCTTATATACTAGCGGGAGTAACGGGGAGCTGTTTTTT. Translation: CASSLYTSGSNGELFF.

V usage is TRBV5-1 and J usage is TRBJ2-3, with 7 bases lining up with TRBD2. Germline values: CDR1 SGHRS, CDR2 YFSETQ. With 5 bases clipped from V and 4 bases from J, the junction kept 4 bases outside the gene matches. The CDR3 loop spans 13 amino acids. The CDR3 loop reads CASRRGGADTQYF. The CDR3 DNA reads as TGCGCCAGCAGGAGGGGAGGGGCAGATACGCAGTATTTT.

The V gene is TRBV15, the J gene TRBJ2-3; D not resolved. The CDR3 covers 14 residues. Looked up from germline, CDR1 is LNHNV and CDR2 is YYDKDF (reference sequence). The V end lost 4 bases, the J end lost 2 bases, and 10 bases lay between the germline ends. The CDR3: CATSNRQFTDTQYF. In nucleotides, the CDR3 is TGTGCCACCAGCAACCGACAATTCACAGATACGCAGTATTTT.

In its sample, this clone was seen a few times. This sequence joins TRBV7-2 and TRBJ2-3; D not resolved. The CDR3 runs to 13 residues. V shed 5 bases and J shed 5 bases, with 11 bases lying between them. Germline loops: CDR1 SGHTA, CDR2 FQGNSA. CDR3 in amino acids: CASSPARGDTQYF. CDR3 DNA sequence: TGTGCCAGCAGCCCCGCGCGAGGAGATACGCAGTATTTT.

This chain uses TRBV5-1 with TRBJ1-2; 7 positions match TRBD1. The CDR3 is 14 amino acids. The germline CDR1 and CDR2 sequences are SGHRS and YFSETQ. The V and J ends lost 3 bases and 8 bases, in that order; junction bases with no gene match: 10. The CDR3 sequence is CASSSGTVSWGYTF. CDR3 nucleotide sequence: TGCGCCAGCAGCTCCGGGACAGTTAGTTGGGGCTACACCTTC.

This clone was detected a few times. This CDR3 reads CASSAGTVNSPLHF. The CDR3 DNA reads as TGCGCCAGCTCAGCCGGGACAGTTAATTCACCCCTCCACTTT. The chain has TRBV5-1 and TRBJ1-6, with 7 bases that match TRBD1. V lost 7 bases and J lost 6; bases outside the gene matches: 7. The germline V gene encodes CDR1 SGHRS and CDR2 YFSETQ. This CDR3 region has 14 residues.

The rearrangement links TRBV28 to TRBJ1-3, with no clear D. Germline-derived CDR1 and CDR2 are MDHEN and SYDVKM. V lost 5 bases to trimming and J lost 5 bases, with 7 bases between them. This CDR3 has 12 amino acids. In DNA, the CDR3 is TGTGCCAGCAGTGAGAGAAGAAACACCATATATTTT. It specifies CASSERRNTIYF.

V and J are TRBV6-5 and TRBJ1-4; TRBD1 is a possible D gene (6 bases). The germline CDR1 and CDR2 sequences are MNHEY and SVGAGI. The CDR3 is 14 residues long. V lost 7 bases, J lost 8 bases, and 17 bases lay in between. The CDR3 DNA is TGTGCCAGCACCCCCCAGGGGCGCCGGGAAAAACTGTTTTTT. Protein sequence: CASTPQGRREKLFF.

This clone came up a few times. This chain links TRBV25-1 with TRBJ1-6; no firm D call. Germline assignment: CDR1 MGHDK and CDR2 SYGVNS. The CDR3 consists of 13 residues. Trimming cost V 4 bases and J 13 bases, with 14 bases left between them. The CDR3 sequence is CASSAREGLPLHF. DNA for the CDR3: TGTGCCAGCAGTGCCCGCGAGGGTCTCCCCCTCCACTTT.

This sequence joins TRBV7-2 and TRBJ1-4, with D hard to call. The CDR3 is 13 residues long. Trimming cost V 0 bases and J 8 bases, with 7 bases left between them. CDR1 is SGHTA and CDR2 is FQGNSA in the germline V gene. CDR3 coding DNA: TGTGCCAGCAGCTTAGCCCGCGGAGAAAAACTGTTTTTT. Translation gives CASSLARGEKLFF. Drawing the rest from reference TRBV7-2 and TRBJ1-4, the complete variable domain is GAGVSQSPSNKVTEKGKDVELRCDPISGHTALYWYRQSLGQGLEFLIYFQGNSAPDKSGLPSDRFSAERTGGSVSTLTIQRTQQEDSAVYLCASSLARGEKLFFGSGTQLSVL.